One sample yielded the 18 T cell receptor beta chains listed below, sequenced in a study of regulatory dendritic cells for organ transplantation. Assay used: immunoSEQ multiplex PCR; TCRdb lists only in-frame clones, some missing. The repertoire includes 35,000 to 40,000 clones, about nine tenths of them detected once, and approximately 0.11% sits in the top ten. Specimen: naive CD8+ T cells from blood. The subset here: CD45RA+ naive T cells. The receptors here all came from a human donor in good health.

The CDR3 protein is CASSLALAGAGELFF. CDR3 sequence (DNA): TGTGCCAGCAGCTTGGCCCTAGCGGGAGCCGGGGAGCTGTTTTTT. The V gene is TRBV5-4, the J gene TRBJ2-2; 10 bases fit TRBD2. Germline V gene data show CDR1 as SGHNT and CDR2 as YYREEE (reference sequence). The CDR3 is 15 amino acids. The ends lost 0 bases at V and 6 bases at J; junction bases unmatched: 2. Complete variable domain (other parts from reference TRBV5-4 and TRBJ2-2): ETGVTQSPTHLIKTRGQQVTLRCSSQSGHNTVSWYQQALGQGPQFIFQYYREEENGRGNFPPRFSGLQFPNYSSELNVNALELDDSALYLCASSLALAGAGELFFGEGSRLTVL.

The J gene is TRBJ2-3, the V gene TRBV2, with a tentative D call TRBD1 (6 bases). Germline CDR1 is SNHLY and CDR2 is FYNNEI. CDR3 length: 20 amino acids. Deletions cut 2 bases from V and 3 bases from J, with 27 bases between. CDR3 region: CASSENILNPTGTRTDTQYF. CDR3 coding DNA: TGTGCCAGCAGTGAAAATATATTAAACCCGACAGGAACTCGGACAGATACGCAGTATTTT. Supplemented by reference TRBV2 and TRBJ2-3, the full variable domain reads EPEVTQTPSHQVTQMGQEVILRCVPISNHLYFYWYRQILGQKVEFLVSFYNNEISEKSEIFDDQFSVERPDGSNFTLKIRSTKLEDSAMYFCASSENILNPTGTRTDTQYFGPGTRLTVL.

The CDR3 sequence: CASSQVGDYGYTF. The CDR3, as DNA: TGCGCCAGCAGCCAAGTGGGCGACTATGGCTACACCTTC. The gene calls are TRBV4-3 and TRBJ1-2; D is uncertain. V was trimmed by 1 base and J by 3 bases, leaving 6 bases between them. Germline V gene data show CDR1 as LGHNA and CDR2 as YSLEER. This CDR3 is built from 13 residues.

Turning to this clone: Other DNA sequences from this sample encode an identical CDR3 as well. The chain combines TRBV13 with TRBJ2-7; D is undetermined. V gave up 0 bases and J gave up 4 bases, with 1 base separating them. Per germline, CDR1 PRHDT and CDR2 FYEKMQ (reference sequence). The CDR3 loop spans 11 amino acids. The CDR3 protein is CASSLGYEQYF. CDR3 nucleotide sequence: TGTGCCAGCAGCTTAGGGTACGAGCAGTACTTC. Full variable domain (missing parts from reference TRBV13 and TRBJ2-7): AAGVIQSPRHLIKEKRETATLKCYPIPRHDTVYWYQQGPGQDPQFLISFYEKMQSDKGSIPDRFSAQQFSDYHSELNMSSLELGDSALYFCASSLGYEQYFGPGTRLTVT.

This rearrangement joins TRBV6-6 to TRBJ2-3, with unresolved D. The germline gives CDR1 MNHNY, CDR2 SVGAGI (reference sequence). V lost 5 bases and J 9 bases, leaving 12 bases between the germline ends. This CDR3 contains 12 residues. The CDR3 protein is CASSVLIWTQYF. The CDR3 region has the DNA TGTGCCAGCAGTGTACTAATTTGGACGCAGTATTTT.

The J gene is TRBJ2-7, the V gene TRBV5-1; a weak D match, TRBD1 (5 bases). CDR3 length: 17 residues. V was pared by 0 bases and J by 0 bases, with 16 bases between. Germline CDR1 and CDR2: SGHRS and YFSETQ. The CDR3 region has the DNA TGCGCCAGCAGCTTGGAACCGCCGCAGGGCCCCTCCTACGAGCAGTACTTC. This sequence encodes CASSLEPPQGPSYEQYF.

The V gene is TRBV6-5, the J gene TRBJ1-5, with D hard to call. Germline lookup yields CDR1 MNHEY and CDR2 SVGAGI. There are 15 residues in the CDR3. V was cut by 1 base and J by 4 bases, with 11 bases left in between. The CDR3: CASSYFQGENQPQHF. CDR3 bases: TGTGCCAGCAGTTACTTTCAAGGAGAAAATCAGCCCCAGCATTTT.

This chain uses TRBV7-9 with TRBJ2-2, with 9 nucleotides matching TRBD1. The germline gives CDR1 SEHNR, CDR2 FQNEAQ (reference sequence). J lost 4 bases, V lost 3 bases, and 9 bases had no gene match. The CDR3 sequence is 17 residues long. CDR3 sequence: CASSLTGGRLGTGELFF. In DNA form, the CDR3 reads TGTGCCAGCAGCTTGACAGGGGGACGGTTGGGCACCGGGGAGCTGTTTTTT.

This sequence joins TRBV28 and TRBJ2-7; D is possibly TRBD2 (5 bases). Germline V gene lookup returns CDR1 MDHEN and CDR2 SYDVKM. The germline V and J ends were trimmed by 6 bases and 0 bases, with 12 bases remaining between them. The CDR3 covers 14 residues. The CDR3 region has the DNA TGTGCCAGCAGACCCCTGCGGGTCTCCTACGAGCAGTACTTC. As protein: CASRPLRVSYEQYF. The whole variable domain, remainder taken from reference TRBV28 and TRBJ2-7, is DVKVTQSSRYLVKRTGEKVFLECVQDMDHENMFWYRQDPGLGLRLIYFSYDVKMKEKGDIPEGYSVSREKKERFSLILESASTNQTSMYLCASRPLRVSYEQYFGPGTRLTVT.

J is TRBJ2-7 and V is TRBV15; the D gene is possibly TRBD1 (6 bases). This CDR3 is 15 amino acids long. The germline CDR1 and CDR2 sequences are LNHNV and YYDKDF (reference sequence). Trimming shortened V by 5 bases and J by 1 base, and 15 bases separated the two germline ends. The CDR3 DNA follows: TGTGCCACCAGCGGATACAACAGGGATTCCTACGAGCAGTACTTC. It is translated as CATSGYNRDSYEQYF.

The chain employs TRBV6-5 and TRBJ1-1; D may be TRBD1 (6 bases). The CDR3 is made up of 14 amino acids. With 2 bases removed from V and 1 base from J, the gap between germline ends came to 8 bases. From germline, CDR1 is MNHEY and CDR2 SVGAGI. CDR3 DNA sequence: TGTGCCAGCAGTTACCAGGGGTCGAACACTGAAGCTTTCTTT. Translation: CASSYQGSNTEAFF.

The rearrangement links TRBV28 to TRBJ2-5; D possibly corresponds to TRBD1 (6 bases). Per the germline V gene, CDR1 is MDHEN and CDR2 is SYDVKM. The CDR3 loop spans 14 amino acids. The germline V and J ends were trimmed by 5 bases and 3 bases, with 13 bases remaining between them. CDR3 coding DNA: TGTGCCAGCAGTAACGGACAGCCAGAAGAGACCCAGTACTTC. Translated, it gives CASSNGQPEETQYF.

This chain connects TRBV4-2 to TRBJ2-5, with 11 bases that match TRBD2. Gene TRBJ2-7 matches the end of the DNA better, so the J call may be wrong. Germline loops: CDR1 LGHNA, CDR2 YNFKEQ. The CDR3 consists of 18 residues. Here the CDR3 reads CASSQLMQTGTSGYEQYF. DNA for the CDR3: TGTGCCAGCAGCCAGCTTATGCAGACCGGGACTAGCGGCTACGAGCAGTACTTC.

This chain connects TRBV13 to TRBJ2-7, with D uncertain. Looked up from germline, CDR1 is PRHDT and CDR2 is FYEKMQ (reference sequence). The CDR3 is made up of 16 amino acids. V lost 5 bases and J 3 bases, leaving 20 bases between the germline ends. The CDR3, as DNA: TGTGCCAGCAGCCCGAACGGACCCGACGGTTTCTACGAGCAGTACTTC. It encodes CASSPNGPDGFYEQYF.

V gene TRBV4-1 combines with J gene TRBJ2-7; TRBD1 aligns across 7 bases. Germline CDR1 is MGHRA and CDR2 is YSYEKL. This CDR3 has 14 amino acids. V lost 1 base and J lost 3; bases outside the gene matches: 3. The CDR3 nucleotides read TGCGCCAGCAGCCAAGTCACAGGGGTCTACGAGCAGTACTTC. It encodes CASSQVTGVYEQYF.

The CDR3 reads CASSLRDRVTDTQYF. DNA for the CDR3: TGTGCCAGCAGCTTAAGGGACAGGGTCACAGATACGCAGTATTTT. The chain joins TRBV11-1 to TRBJ2-3; 9 nucleotides agree with TRBD1. The J segment lost 2 bases and the V segment lost 2 bases, leaving 2 bases of the junction unmatched. Looked up from germline, CDR1 is SGHAT and CDR2 is FQDESV (reference sequence). The CDR3 is made up of 15 amino acids.

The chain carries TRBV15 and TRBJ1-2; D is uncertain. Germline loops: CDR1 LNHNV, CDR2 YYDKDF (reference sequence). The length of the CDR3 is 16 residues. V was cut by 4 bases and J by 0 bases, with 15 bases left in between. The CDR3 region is CATSIDRAGSNYGYTF. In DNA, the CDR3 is TGTGCCACCAGCATCGACCGGGCAGGATCTAACTATGGCTACACCTTC.

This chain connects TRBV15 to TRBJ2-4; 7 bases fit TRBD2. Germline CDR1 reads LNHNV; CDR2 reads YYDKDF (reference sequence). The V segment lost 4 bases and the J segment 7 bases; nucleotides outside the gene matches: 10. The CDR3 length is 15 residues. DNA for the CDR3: TGTGCCACCAGCACCCCGGGGGGATTGCGGAACATTCAGTACTTC. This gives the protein CATSTPGGLRNIQYF.